The 7 T cell receptor beta chains presented below share a single source sample, sequenced in a study of cytomegalovirus exposure and HLA in healthy donors. The PCR employed 60 Vbeta primers together with 13 Jbeta primers. Assay used: immunoSEQ multiplex PCR; TCRdb lists only in-frame clones, some missing. Of 65,000 to 75,000 clones in the sample, around 81% were seen once. The sequencing sample was made of PBMCs. Source of these receptors: a man aged 50 or older in good health and CMV-seronegative.

The V and J genes are TRBV7-8 and TRBJ1-2; TRBD1 might be the D (5 bases). This CDR3 comprises 12 residues. Per germline, CDR1 SGHVS and CDR2 FQNEAQ. The germline V and J ends were trimmed by 6 bases and 5 bases, with 10 bases remaining between them. The CDR3 coding sequence is TGTGCCAGCAGTTCCCAGGGTTATGGCTACACCTTC. This codes for CASSSQGYGYTF.

In this sample, this clone turned up a few times. The rearrangement links TRBV5-1 to TRBJ1-4; D uncertain. With 1 base removed from V and 5 bases from J, the gap between germline ends came to 6 bases. The CDR3 is 13 residues long. CDR1 and CDR2 from the germline V gene are SGHRS and YFSETQ. CDR3 sequence: CASSLWPNEKLFF. As DNA, the CDR3 is TGCGCCAGCAGCTTGTGGCCGAATGAAAAACTGTTTTTT.

This chain links TRBV2 with TRBJ1-1; no reliable D call. This CDR3 has 12 residues. CDR1 is SNHLY and CDR2 is FYNNEI in the germline V gene. Deletions cut 1 base from V and 10 bases from J, with 10 bases between. CDR3 protein: CASSEDLPGAFF. In nucleotides, the CDR3 is TGTGCCAGCAGTGAAGACCTACCGGGAGCTTTCTTT.

The chain is built from TRBV27 and TRBJ2-2, with TRBD2 identical over 12 bases. Germline V gene sequence: CDR1 MNHEY, CDR2 SMNVEV (reference sequence). The length of the CDR3 is 15 residues. V lost 2 bases and J lost 8; bases outside the gene matches: 3. The CDR3 loop reads CASSLLAGGSGELFF. The CDR3 DNA is TGTGCCAGCAGTTTACTAGCGGGAGGGTCAGGGGAGCTGTTTTTT.

The chain combines TRBV19 with TRBJ1-5, with no clear D. Trimming took 7 bases from V and 4 from J, leaving 17 bases between them. Germline V gene data show CDR1 as LNHDA and CDR2 as SQIVND (reference sequence). The CDR3 totals 15 residues. The CDR3 sequence is CASTQTASRNQPQHF. Here the CDR3 DNA reads TGTGCCAGTACTCAGACTGCTTCGAGGAATCAGCCCCAGCATTTT.

V and J are TRBV4-1 and TRBJ2-5; D possibly corresponds to TRBD2 (6 bases). The end of the DNA aligns better with TRBJ2-7, so the J call may be wrong. CDR1 MGHRA and CDR2 YSYEKL come from the germline V gene. CDR3 length equals 15 residues. For the CDR3, the DNA is TGCGCCAGCAGCCAAGACCCGGGGGAAACCTACGAGCAGTACTTC. This translates into CASSQDPGETYEQYF.

The chain employs TRBV12-5 and TRBJ1-5; D remains unclear. The CDR3 runs 16 residues. Trimming took 0 bases from V and 14 from J, leaving 23 bases between them. Germline values: CDR1 LGHNT, CDR2 FRNRAP. The CDR3 loop is CASGLVLVGGPVSEHF. DNA of the CDR3: TGTGCTAGTGGTTTGGTACTGGTGGGAGGGCCAGTATCGGAGCATTTT.